These T cell receptor beta chains were read from a single sample in a study of blood T cell repertoires in COVID-19. Produced via immunoSEQ multiplex PCR; TCRdb's table is partial and in-frame only. The sample shows over 300,000 clones, about 89% of them seen only once. The sample consisted of peripheral blood. These receptors all come from a man in his forties with acute or convalescent COVID-19. The CDR3 runs from the conserved cysteine through the conserved F or W. Fields, in order: D gene, J gene, V gene, clone size, CDR3 DNA, CDR3 protein. A D gene is named only where the DNA matches it firmly. Not all rows give a size; the values are once, few, many and, for expanded clones, a class.

D gene: -; J gene: TRBJ2-5; V gene: TRBV7-6; clone size: -; CDR3 DNA: TGTGCCAGCAGCCGGAGTCGGTGGCAAGAGACCCAGTACTTC; CDR3 protein: CASSRSRWQETQYF
D gene: TRBD2; J gene: TRBJ2-7; V gene: TRBV7-2; clone size: -; CDR3 DNA: TGTGCCAGCAGCTTAGTAATGCCCTGGACTAGCAGCTCCTACGAGCAGTACTTC; CDR3 protein: CASSLVMPWTSSSYEQYF
D gene: TRBD2; J gene: TRBJ2-3; V gene: TRBV5-5; clone size: -; CDR3 DNA: TGTGCCAGCAGGCTAGCGGGGAGCACAGATACGCAGTATTTT; CDR3 protein: CASRLAGSTDTQYF
D gene: TRBD1; J gene: TRBJ1-1; V gene: TRBV27; clone size: -; CDR3 DNA: TGTGCCAGCAGCACACAGGGGACTGAAGCTTTCTTT; CDR3 protein: CASSTQGTEAFF
D gene: -; J gene: TRBJ1-3; V gene: TRBV3-1/TRBV3-2; clone size: -; CDR3 DNA: TGTGCCAGCAGCGGGAGTCGGGGAAACACCATATATTTT; CDR3 protein: CASSGSRGNTIYF
D gene: -; J gene: TRBJ1-1; V gene: TRBV21-1; clone size: -; CDR3 DNA: TGTGCCAGCAGCAAAAGACCCCTCGGGGAGTACACTGAAGCTTTCTTT; CDR3 protein: CASSKRPLGEYTEAFF
D gene: -; J gene: TRBJ2-1; V gene: TRBV7-3; clone size: -; CDR3 DNA: TGTGCCAGCAGCCCCATCTCGAGCTCCTACAATGAGCAGTTCTTC; CDR3 protein: CASSPISSSYNEQFF
D gene: -; J gene: TRBJ1-1; V gene: TRBV7-3; clone size: -; CDR3 DNA: TGTGCCAGCAGCTCCTCGGGTCCGAACACTGAAGCTTTCTTT; CDR3 protein: CASSSSGPNTEAFF
D gene: -; J gene: TRBJ2-5; V gene: TRBV9; clone size: -; CDR3 DNA: TGTGCCAGCAGCACCGCACAGGGAGAGACCCAGTACTTC; CDR3 protein: CASSTAQGETQYF
D gene: -; J gene: TRBJ2-1; V gene: TRBV11-2; clone size: -; CDR3 DNA: TGTGCCAGCAGCTTAGATCCCTTACAGGGTACCTCCTACAATGAGCAGTTCTTC; CDR3 protein: CASSLDPLQGTSYNEQFF
D gene: -; J gene: TRBJ2-7; V gene: TRBV5-1; clone size: few; CDR3 DNA: TGCGCCAGCACCCGGTCCCAGGGTGCCTACGAGCAGTACTTC; CDR3 protein: CASTRSQGAYEQYF
D gene: TRBD1; J gene: TRBJ2-5; V gene: TRBV10-3; clone size: -; CDR3 DNA: TGTGCCATCAGTCCCAGACAGGGACCTCAAGAGACCCAGTACTTC; CDR3 protein: CAISPRQGPQETQYF
D gene: -; J gene: TRBJ1-3; V gene: TRBV19; clone size: -; CDR3 DNA: TGTGCCAGTAGTACAATATCGGCGACAGTCTCTGGAAACACCATATATTTT; CDR3 protein: CASSTISATVSGNTIYF
D gene: -; J gene: TRBJ2-7; V gene: TRBV6-5; clone size: -; CDR3 DNA: TGTGCCAGCAGTCGCGACCCAGGGTTGTTCGAGCAGTACTTC; CDR3 protein: CASSRDPGLFEQYF
D gene: -; J gene: TRBJ2-3; V gene: TRBV3-1/TRBV3-2; clone size: -; CDR3 DNA: TGTGCCAGCAGGGAGACAGGCCAAGATACGCAGTATTTT; CDR3 protein: CASRETGQDTQYF
D gene: -; J gene: TRBJ2-5; V gene: TRBV5-1; clone size: few; CDR3 DNA: TGCGCCAGCAGCGGTACCGGGTACCAAGAGACCCAGTACTTC; CDR3 protein: CASSGTGYQETQYF
D gene: -; J gene: TRBJ1-4; V gene: TRBV9; clone size: -; CDR3 DNA: TGTGCCAGCAGCGTAGGGGTAGGGCCGGGGGAAAAACTGTTTTTT; CDR3 protein: CASSVGVGPGEKLFF
D gene: TRBD1; J gene: TRBJ1-2; V gene: TRBV5-8; clone size: -; CDR3 DNA: TGTGCCAGCAGCCGACAGGGGTATGGCTACACCTTC; CDR3 protein: CASSRQGYGYTF
D gene: -; J gene: TRBJ1-5; V gene: TRBV23-1; clone size: -; CDR3 DNA: TGCGCCAGCAGTCAATCGAGGACGAGGCACGGAGGGAATCAGCCCCAGCATTTT; CDR3 protein: CASSQSRTRHGGNQPQHF
D gene: -; J gene: TRBJ1-3; V gene: TRBV5-1; clone size: -; CDR3 DNA: TGCGCCAGCAGCTTTGGTGTCAGGGACTCTGGAAACACCATATATTTT; CDR3 protein: CASSFGVRDSGNTIYF
D gene: TRBD1; J gene: TRBJ2-7; V gene: TRBV2; clone size: -; CDR3 DNA: TGTGCCAGCAGTGTAGGGAGACAGGGCTACGAGCAGTACTTC; CDR3 protein: CASSVGRQGYEQYF
D gene: -; J gene: TRBJ2-7; V gene: TRBV13; clone size: -; CDR3 DNA: TGTGCCAGCGGCTCAACCTACGAGCAGTACTTC; CDR3 protein: CASGSTYEQYF
D gene: TRBD1; J gene: TRBJ2-2; V gene: TRBV19; clone size: -; CDR3 DNA: TGTGCCAGTAGTATAATTCAGGGCAGGGGGACGTCCACCGGGGAGCTGTTTTTT; CDR3 protein: CASSIIQGRGTSTGELFF
D gene: -; J gene: TRBJ1-6; V gene: TRBV27; clone size: -; CDR3 DNA: TGTGCCAGCAGTTTCAGAGGGTATAATTCACCCCTCCACTTT; CDR3 protein: CASSFRGYNSPLHF
D gene: TRBD1; J gene: TRBJ1-5; V gene: TRBV13; clone size: -; CDR3 DNA: TGTGCCAGCAGCTTACGCCGGGGGACAGTGTACAATCAGCCCCAGCATTTT; CDR3 protein: CASSLRRGTVYNQPQHF
D gene: -; J gene: TRBJ1-4; V gene: TRBV7-8; clone size: once; CDR3 DNA: TGTGCCAGCAGCTATGCGACAGGCGCAAATGAAAAACTGTTTTTT; CDR3 protein: CASSYATGANEKLFF
D gene: TRBD1; J gene: TRBJ1-1; V gene: TRBV7-3; clone size: once; CDR3 DNA: TGTGCCAGCAGCTTATCCGGGACAGTGAACACTGAAGCTTTCTTT; CDR3 protein: CASSLSGTVNTEAFF
D gene: -; J gene: TRBJ2-5; V gene: TRBV7-2; clone size: -; CDR3 DNA: TGTGCCAGCAGCTTCAACACCGGGCAAGAGACCCAGTACTTC; CDR3 protein: CASSFNTGQETQYF
D gene: -; J gene: TRBJ2-7; V gene: TRBV14; clone size: -; CDR3 DNA: TGTGCCAGCAGCCAAGATTTCAAGGTACTACCTCACGAGCAGTACTTC; CDR3 protein: CASSQDFKVLPHEQYF
D gene: -; J gene: TRBJ1-4; V gene: TRBV5-1; clone size: -; CDR3 DNA: TGCGCCAGCAGCACGGTCTCAACTAATGAAAAACTGTTTTTT; CDR3 protein: CASSTVSTNEKLFF
D gene: -; J gene: TRBJ2-7; V gene: TRBV6-5; clone size: -; CDR3 DNA: TGTGCCACCACGGGACTCGACCCCTACGAGCAGTACTTC; CDR3 protein: CATTGLDPYEQYF
D gene: TRBD1; J gene: TRBJ1-2; V gene: TRBV6-5; clone size: -; CDR3 DNA: TGTGCCAGCAGGGGTTCAGGGGGCTTCTATGGCTACACCTTC; CDR3 protein: CASRGSGGFYGYTF
D gene: -; J gene: TRBJ2-3; V gene: TRBV2; clone size: -; CDR3 DNA: TGTGCCAGCACTGAGACTTCAGATACGCAGTATTTT; CDR3 protein: CASTETSDTQYF
D gene: TRBD1; J gene: TRBJ2-3; V gene: TRBV4-1; clone size: -; CDR3 DNA: TGCGCCAGCAGCCAAACCGGGACAGCCACCGATACGCAGTATTTT; CDR3 protein: CASSQTGTATDTQYF
D gene: -; J gene: TRBJ1-4; V gene: TRBV6-1; clone size: -; CDR3 DNA: TGTGCCAGCAGTGATTCAGGGATGAGAAAACTGTTTTTT; CDR3 protein: CASSDSGMRKLFF
D gene: -; J gene: TRBJ2-2; V gene: TRBV5-1; clone size: -; CDR3 DNA: TGCGCCAGCAGCTACGGACTTGGCCAAAACGGGGAGCTGTTTTTT; CDR3 protein: CASSYGLGQNGELFF
D gene: TRBD1; J gene: TRBJ1-1; V gene: TRBV5-1; clone size: -; CDR3 DNA: TGCGCCAGCAGCTTGTACCCCCGGGACAGGATGATAAGAAACACTGAAGCTTTCTTT; CDR3 protein: CASSLYPRDRMIRNTEAFF
D gene: -; J gene: TRBJ2-7; V gene: TRBV7-9; clone size: -; CDR3 DNA: TGTGCCAGCAGCTTGTACGGTCTCCGGGAGCAGTACTTC; CDR3 protein: CASSLYGLREQYF
D gene: -; J gene: TRBJ1-1; V gene: TRBV9; clone size: -; CDR3 DNA: TGTGCCAGCAGCGTAGACAGCCTCCCCGGGGGGAACACTGAAGCTTTCTTT; CDR3 protein: CASSVDSLPGGNTEAFF
D gene: TRBD1; J gene: TRBJ2-7; V gene: TRBV4-1; clone size: -; CDR3 DNA: TGCGCCAGCTCAGGGGGCTGGGGATCCTACGAGCAGTACTTC; CDR3 protein: CASSGGWGSYEQYF
D gene: TRBD1; J gene: TRBJ1-2; V gene: TRBV3-1/TRBV3-2; clone size: -; CDR3 DNA: TGTGCCAGCAGGTCCGCGACAGGGAACTATGGCTACACCTTC; CDR3 protein: CASRSATGNYGYTF
D gene: -; J gene: TRBJ2-1; V gene: TRBV27; clone size: -; CDR3 DNA: TGTGCCAGCAGTTTATCACAGCTGCCCTCCTACAATGAGCAGTTCTTC; CDR3 protein: CASSLSQLPSYNEQFF
D gene: -; J gene: TRBJ2-2; V gene: TRBV5-1; clone size: -; CDR3 DNA: TGCGCCAGCAGCTTGACGAGCGGTGTGGGCACCGGGGAGCTGTTTTTT; CDR3 protein: CASSLTSGVGTGELFF
D gene: -; J gene: TRBJ2-5; V gene: TRBV7-9; clone size: -; CDR3 DNA: TGTGCCAGCAGCAGAGAGGGTGCAGGGGTGGGAGAGACCCAGTACTTC; CDR3 protein: CASSREGAGVGETQYF
D gene: -; J gene: TRBJ1-1; V gene: TRBV27; clone size: -; CDR3 DNA: TGTGCCAGCAGCCGGTACAGGGCGAACACTGAAGCTTTCTTT; CDR3 protein: CASSRYRANTEAFF
D gene: -; J gene: TRBJ2-3; V gene: TRBV4-1; clone size: -; CDR3 DNA: TGCGCCAGCAGCCACCCCCCAGGGGATACGCAGTATTTT; CDR3 protein: CASSHPPGDTQYF
D gene: -; J gene: TRBJ1-2; V gene: TRBV6-5; clone size: few; CDR3 DNA: TGTGCCAGCAGTTTGAAGGGGTATGGCTACACCTTC; CDR3 protein: CASSLKGYGYTF
D gene: TRBD1; J gene: TRBJ1-1; V gene: TRBV4-1; clone size: -; CDR3 DNA: TGCGCCAGCAGCCAAGATAGACAGGGATTCACTGAAGCTTTCTTT; CDR3 protein: CASSQDRQGFTEAFF
D gene: TRBD1; J gene: TRBJ2-1; V gene: TRBV27; clone size: -; CDR3 DNA: TGTGCCAGTTCCACCGGGACAGGCTCTAGCAATGAGCAGTTCTTC; CDR3 protein: CASSTGTGSSNEQFF
D gene: -; J gene: TRBJ2-3; V gene: TRBV28; clone size: -; CDR3 DNA: TGTGCCAGCAGCCGGACTTCTTATACAATCTACACAGATACGCAGTATTTT; CDR3 protein: CASSRTSYTIYTDTQYF
D gene: TRBD2; J gene: TRBJ2-1; V gene: TRBV19; clone size: -; CDR3 DNA: TGTGCCAGTAGTATGTCCCCTAGCGGGGGGTTTGCTCCTGAGCAGTTCTTC; CDR3 protein: CASSMSPSGGFAPEQFF